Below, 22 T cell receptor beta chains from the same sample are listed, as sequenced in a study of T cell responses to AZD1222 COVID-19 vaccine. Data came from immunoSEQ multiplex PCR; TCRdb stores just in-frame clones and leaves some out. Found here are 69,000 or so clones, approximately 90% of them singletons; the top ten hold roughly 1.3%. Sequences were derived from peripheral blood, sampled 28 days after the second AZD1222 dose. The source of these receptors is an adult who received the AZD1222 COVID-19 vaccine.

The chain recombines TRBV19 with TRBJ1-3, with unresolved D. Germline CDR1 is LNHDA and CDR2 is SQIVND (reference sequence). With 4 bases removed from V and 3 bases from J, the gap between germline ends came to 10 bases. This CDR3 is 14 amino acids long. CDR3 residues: CASSKGLIGNTIYF. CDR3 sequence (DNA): TGTGCCAGTAGTAAAGGACTCATTGGAAACACCATATATTTT.

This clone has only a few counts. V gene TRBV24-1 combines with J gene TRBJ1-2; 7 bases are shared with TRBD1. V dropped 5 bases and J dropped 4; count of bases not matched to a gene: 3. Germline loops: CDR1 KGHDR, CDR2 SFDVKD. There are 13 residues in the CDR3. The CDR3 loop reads CATSARDSYGYTF. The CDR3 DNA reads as TGTGCCACCAGTGCCAGGGACAGCTATGGCTACACCTTC.

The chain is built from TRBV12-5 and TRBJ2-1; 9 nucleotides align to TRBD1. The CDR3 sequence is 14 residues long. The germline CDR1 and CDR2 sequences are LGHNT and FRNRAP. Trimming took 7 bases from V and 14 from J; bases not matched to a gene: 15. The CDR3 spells CASAGTGLGLGKFF. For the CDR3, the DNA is TGTGCTAGTGCCGGGACAGGGTTAGGGCTGGGCAAGTTCTTC.

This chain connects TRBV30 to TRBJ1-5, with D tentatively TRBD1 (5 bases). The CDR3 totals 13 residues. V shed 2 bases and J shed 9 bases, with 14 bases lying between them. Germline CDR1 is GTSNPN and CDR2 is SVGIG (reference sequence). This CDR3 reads CAWSIGGIRPQHF. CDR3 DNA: TGTGCCTGGAGTATTGGGGGAATCAGGCCCCAGCATTTT.

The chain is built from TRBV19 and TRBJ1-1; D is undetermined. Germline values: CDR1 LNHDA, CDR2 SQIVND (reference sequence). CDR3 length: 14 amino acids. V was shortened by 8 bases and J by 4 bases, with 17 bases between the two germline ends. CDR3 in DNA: TGTGCCAGTCCAGAATACGATCAAAGCACTGAAGCTTTCTTT. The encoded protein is CASPEYDQSTEAFF.

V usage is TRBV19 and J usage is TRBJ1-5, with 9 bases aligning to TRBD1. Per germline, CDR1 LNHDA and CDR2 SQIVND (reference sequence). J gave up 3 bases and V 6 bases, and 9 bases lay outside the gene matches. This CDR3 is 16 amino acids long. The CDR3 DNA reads TGTGCCAGTAGCTTAGAGGACAGGGGCACCAATCAGCCCCAGCATTTT. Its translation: CASSLEDRGTNQPQHF.

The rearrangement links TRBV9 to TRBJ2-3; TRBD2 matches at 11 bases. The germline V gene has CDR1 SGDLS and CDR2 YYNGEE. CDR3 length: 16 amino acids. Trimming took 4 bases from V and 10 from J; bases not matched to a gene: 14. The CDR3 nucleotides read TGTGCCAGCAGCCCCCTACTAGCGGGAGATGGGTCTTCGCAGTATTTT. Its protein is CASSPLLAGDGSSQYF.

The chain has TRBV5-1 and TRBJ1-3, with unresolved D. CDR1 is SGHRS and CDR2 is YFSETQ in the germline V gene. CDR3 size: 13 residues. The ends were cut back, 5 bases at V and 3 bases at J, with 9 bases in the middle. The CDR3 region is CASSKQVGNTIYF. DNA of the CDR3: TGCGCCAGCAGTAAACAAGTTGGAAACACCATATATTTT.

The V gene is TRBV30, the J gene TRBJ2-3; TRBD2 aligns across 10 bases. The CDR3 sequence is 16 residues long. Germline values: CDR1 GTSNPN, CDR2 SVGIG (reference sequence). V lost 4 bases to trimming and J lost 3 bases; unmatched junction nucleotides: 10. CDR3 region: CAWTRASGSLTDTQYF. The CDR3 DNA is TGTGCCTGGACCAGGGCTAGCGGGAGTCTGACAGATACGCAGTATTTT. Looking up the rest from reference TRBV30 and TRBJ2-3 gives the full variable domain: SQTIHQWPATLVQPVGSPLSLECTVEGTSNPNLYWYRQAAGRGLQLLFYSVGIGQISSEVPQNLSASRPQDRQFILSSKKLLLSDSGFYLCAWTRASGSLTDTQYFGPGTRLTVL.

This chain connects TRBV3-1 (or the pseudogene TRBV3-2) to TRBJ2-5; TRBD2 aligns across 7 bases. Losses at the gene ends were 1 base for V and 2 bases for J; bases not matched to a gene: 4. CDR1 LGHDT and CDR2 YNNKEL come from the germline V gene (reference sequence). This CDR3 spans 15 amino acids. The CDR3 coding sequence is TGTGCCAGCAGCCAAGGATGGCGGGGGCAAGAGACCCAGTACTTC. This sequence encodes CASSQGWRGQETQYF.

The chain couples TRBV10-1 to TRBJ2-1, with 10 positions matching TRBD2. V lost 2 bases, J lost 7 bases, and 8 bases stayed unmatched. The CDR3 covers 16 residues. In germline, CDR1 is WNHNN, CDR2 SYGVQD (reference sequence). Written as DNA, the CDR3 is TGCGCCAGCAGTGAGACCCGCACTAGCGGGAATAATGAGCAGTTCTTC. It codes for CASSETRTSGNNEQFF.

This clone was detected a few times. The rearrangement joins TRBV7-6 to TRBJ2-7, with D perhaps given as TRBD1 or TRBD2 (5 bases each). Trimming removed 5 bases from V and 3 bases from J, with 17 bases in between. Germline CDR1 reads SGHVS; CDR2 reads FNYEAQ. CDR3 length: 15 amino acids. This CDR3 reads CASSRDQGRNYEQYF. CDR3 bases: TGTGCCAGCAGCCGCGACCAGGGACGGAACTACGAGCAGTACTTC.

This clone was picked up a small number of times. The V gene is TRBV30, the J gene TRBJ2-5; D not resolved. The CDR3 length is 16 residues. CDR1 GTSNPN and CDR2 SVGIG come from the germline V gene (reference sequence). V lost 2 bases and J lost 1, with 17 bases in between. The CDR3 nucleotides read TGTGCCTGGAGTCCAGCCTTCGCGGACCCCCAAGAGACCCAGTACTTC. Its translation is CAWSPAFADPQETQYF.

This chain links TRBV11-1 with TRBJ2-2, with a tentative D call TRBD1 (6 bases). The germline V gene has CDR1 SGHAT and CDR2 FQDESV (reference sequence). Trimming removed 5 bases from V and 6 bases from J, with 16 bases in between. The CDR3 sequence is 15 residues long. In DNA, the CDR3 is TGTGCCAGCAGCCCCCAGACAGGTCCCGCCGGGGAGCTGTTTTTT. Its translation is CASSPQTGPAGELFF. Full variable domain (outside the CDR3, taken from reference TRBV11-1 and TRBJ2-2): EAEVAQSPRYKITEKSQAVAFWCDPISGHATLYWYRQILGQGPELLVQFQDESVVDDSQLPKDRFSAERLKGVDSTLKIQPAELGDSAMYLCASSPQTGPAGELFFGEGSRLTVL.

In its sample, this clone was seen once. The chain's CDR3 is CASSTGTSTSYNSPLHF. The CDR3, as DNA: TGTGCCAGTAGTACCGGGACATCTACTTCCTATAATTCACCCCTCCACTTT. The V and J genes are TRBV19 and TRBJ1-6; a weak D match, TRBD1 (6 bases). V was shortened by 4 bases and J by 1 base, with 14 bases between the two germline ends. The CDR3 is 17 residues long. CDR1 is LNHDA, CDR2 SQIVND, per germline (reference sequence).

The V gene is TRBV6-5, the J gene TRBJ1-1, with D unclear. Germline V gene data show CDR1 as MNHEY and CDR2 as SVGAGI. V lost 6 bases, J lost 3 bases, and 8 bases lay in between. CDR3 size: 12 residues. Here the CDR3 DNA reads TGTGCCAGCAGACTGAGGGACACTGAAGCTTTCTTT. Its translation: CASRLRDTEAFF.

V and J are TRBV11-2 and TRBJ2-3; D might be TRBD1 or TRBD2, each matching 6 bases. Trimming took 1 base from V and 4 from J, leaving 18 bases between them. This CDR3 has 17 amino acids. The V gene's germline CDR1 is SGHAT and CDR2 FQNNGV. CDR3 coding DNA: TGTGCCAGCAGCTTAGGAACGGGGGCGGGAAACGCAGATACGCAGTATTTT. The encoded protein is CASSLGTGAGNADTQYF.

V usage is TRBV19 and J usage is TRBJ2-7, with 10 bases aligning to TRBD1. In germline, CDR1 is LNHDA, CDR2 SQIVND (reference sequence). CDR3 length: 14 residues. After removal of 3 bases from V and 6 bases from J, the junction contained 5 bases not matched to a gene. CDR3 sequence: CASSMGQGWSEQYF. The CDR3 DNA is TGTGCCAGTAGTATGGGACAGGGGTGGAGCGAGCAGTACTTC.

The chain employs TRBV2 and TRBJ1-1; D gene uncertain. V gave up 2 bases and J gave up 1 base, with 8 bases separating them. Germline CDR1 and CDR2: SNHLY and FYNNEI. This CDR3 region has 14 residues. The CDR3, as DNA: TGTGCCAGCAGTGAAACGACTCCGAACACTGAAGCTTTCTTT. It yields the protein CASSETTPNTEAFF.

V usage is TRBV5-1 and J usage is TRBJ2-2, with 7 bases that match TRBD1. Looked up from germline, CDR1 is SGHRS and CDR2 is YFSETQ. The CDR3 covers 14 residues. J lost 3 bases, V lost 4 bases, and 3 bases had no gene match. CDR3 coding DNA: TGCGCCAGCAGCCCCGGGACAGACACCGGGGAGCTGTTTTTT. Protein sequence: CASSPGTDTGELFF. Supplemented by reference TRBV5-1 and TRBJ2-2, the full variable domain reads KAGVTQTPRYLIKTRGQQVTLSCSPISGHRSVSWYQQTPGQGLQFLFEYFSETQRNKGNFPGRFSGRQFSNSRSEMNVSTLELGDSALYLCASSPGTDTGELFFGEGSRLTVL.

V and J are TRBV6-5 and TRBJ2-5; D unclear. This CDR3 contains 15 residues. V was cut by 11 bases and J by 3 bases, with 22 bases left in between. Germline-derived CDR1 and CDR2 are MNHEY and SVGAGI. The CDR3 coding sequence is TGTGCCCACCACCCCGAGAACTCCGCTAAAGAGACCCAGTACTTC. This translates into CAHHPENSAKETQYF.

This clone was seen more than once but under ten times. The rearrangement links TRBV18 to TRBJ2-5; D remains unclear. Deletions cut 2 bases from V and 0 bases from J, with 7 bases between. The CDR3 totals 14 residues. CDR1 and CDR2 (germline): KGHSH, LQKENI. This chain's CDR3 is CASSPVTDQETQYF. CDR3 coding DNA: TGTGCCAGCTCACCAGTTACAGACCAAGAGACCCAGTACTTC. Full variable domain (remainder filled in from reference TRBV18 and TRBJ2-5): NAGVMQNPRHLVRRRGQEARLRCSPMKGHSHVYWYRQLPEEGLKFMVYLQKENIIDESGMPKERFSAEFPKEGPSILRIQQVVRGDSAAYFCASSPVTDQETQYFGPGTRLLVL.